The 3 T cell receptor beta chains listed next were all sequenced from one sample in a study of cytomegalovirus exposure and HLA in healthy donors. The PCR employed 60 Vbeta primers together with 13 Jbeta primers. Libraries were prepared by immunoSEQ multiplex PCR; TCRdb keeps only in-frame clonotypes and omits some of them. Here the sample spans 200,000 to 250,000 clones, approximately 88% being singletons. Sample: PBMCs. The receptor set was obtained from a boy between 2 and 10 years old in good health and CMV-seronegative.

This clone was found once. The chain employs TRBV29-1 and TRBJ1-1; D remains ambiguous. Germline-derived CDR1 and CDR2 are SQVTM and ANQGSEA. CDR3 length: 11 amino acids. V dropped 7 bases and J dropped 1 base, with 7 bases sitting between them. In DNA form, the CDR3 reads TGCAGCGGTCACTGGAACACTGAAGCTTTCTTT. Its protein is CSGHWNTEAFF. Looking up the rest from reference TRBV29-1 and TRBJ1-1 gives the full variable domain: SAVISQKPSRDICQRGTSLTIQCQVDSQVTMMFWYRQQPGQSLTLIATANQGSEATYESGFVIDKFPISRPNLTFSTLTVSNMSPEDSSIYLCSGHWNTEAFFGQGTRLTVV.

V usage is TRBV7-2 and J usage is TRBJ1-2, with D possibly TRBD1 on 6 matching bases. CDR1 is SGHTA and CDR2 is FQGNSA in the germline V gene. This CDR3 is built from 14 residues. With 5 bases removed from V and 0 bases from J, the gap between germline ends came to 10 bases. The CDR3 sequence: CASSLDRTNYGYTF. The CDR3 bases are TGTGCCAGCAGCCTAGACAGGACTAACTATGGCTACACCTTC.

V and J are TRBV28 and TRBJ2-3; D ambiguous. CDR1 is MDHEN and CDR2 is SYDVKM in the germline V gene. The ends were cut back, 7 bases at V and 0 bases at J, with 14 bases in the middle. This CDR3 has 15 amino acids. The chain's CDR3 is CASNKLRTSTDTQYF. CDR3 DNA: TGTGCCAGCAATAAACTTCGAACTAGCACAGATACGCAGTATTTT.